This entry lists 27 T cell receptor beta chains sequenced from one sample in a study of response to subunit inactivated influenza vaccine. TCRdb fed the RT-PCR reads into MiXCR, producing one record per CDR3 protein. Here the sample spans around 600,000 distinct CDR3 sequences, about 11% being singletons. This sample also appeared in a second study, on T cells expressing NK-cell markers. As that report states: cDNA encoding TCR beta was synthesized via 5'RACE template switching incorporating UMIs.

The material sequenced was PBMCs from blood, taken on the day of vaccination. These receptors all come from a man over 45 who received an inactivated influenza vaccine.

This clonotype was seen a handful of times. The J gene is TRBJ1-2, the V gene TRBV5-1; a weak D match, TRBD1 (6 bases). Trimming removed 3 bases at V and 8 bases at J, with 17 bases between. CDR1 SGHRS and CDR2 YFSETQ come from the germline V gene. The CDR3 extends over 14 amino acids. The CDR3 coding sequence is TGCGCCAGCAGCTACGCCCCGGACAGTCTGGGCTACACCTTC. This codes for CASSYAPDSLGYTF.

This chain joins TRBV5-1 and TRBJ1-3; D is uncertain. This CDR3 spans 14 amino acids. Germline V gene data show CDR1 as SGHRS and CDR2 as YFSETQ. Trimming stripped 4 bases from V and 0 bases from J, with 8 bases between. This CDR3 reads CASSEGNSGNTIYF. CDR3 coding DNA: TGCGCCAGCAGCGAAGGGAACTCTGGAAACACCATATATTTT. Full variable domain (outside the CDR3, taken from reference TRBV5-1 and TRBJ1-3): KAGVTQTPRYLIKTRGQQVTLSCSPISGHRSVSWYQQTPGQGLQFLFEYFSETQRNKGNFPGRFSGRQFSNSRSEMNVSTLELGDSALYLCASSEGNSGNTIYFGEGSWLTVV.

This clonotype was counted many times. V gene TRBV7-9 combines with J gene TRBJ2-3; tentative D call: TRBD2 (5 bases). The CDR3 runs 15 residues. Trimming stripped 3 bases from V and 3 bases from J, with 13 bases between. Germline V lookup: CDR1 SEHNR, CDR2 FQNEAQ (reference sequence). The CDR3 bases are TGTGCCAGCAGCTTGGTATTAGGCGGGACAGATACGCAGTATTTT. Its protein is CASSLVLGGTDTQYF. The complete variable domain, with remaining parts taken from reference TRBV7-9 and TRBJ2-3, reads DTGVSQNPRHKITKRGQNVTFRCDPISEHNRLYWYRQTLGQGPEFLTYFQNEAQLEKSRLLSDRFSAERPKGSFSTLEIQRTEQGDSAMYLCASSLVLGGTDTQYFGPGTRLTVL.

The chain has TRBV7-9 and TRBJ2-2; D may be TRBD1 or TRBD2 (5 bases each). CDR3 length equals 16 residues. Per the germline V gene, CDR1 is SEHNR and CDR2 is FQNEAQ (reference sequence). V lost 3 bases and J 1 base, leaving 12 bases between the germline ends. The CDR3 region is CASSFLSGRNTGELFF. The CDR3 coding sequence is TGTGCCAGCAGCTTTCTTTCGGGACGGAACACCGGGGAGCTGTTTTTT.

The table lists this clonotype with a few counts. This sequence joins TRBV24-1 and TRBJ1-1; the D is unclear. The CDR3 is made up of 13 amino acids. Per germline, CDR1 KGHDR and CDR2 SFDVKD. Trimming left V 7 bases short and J 0 bases short, with 8 bases between. The CDR3 sequence is CATSSPMNTEAFF. The CDR3 DNA follows: TGTGCCACCAGCAGCCCCATGAACACTGAAGCTTTCTTT.

The chain employs TRBV10-3 and TRBJ1-1; 8 bases line up with TRBD1. CDR3 length: 14 residues. Per the germline V gene, CDR1 is ENHRY and CDR2 is SYGVKD. J lost 4 bases, V lost 6 bases, and 7 bases had no gene match. The CDR3 DNA reads TGTGCCATCAGAGCAGGGGGCGCTGGCACTGAAGCTTTCTTT. This codes for CAIRAGGAGTEAFF.

The chain carries TRBV28 and TRBJ1-1; 8 bases fit TRBD1. V lost 1 base, J lost 1 base, and 8 bases stayed unmatched. In germline, CDR1 is MDHEN, CDR2 SYDVKM. The CDR3 length is 17 residues. The CDR3, as DNA: TGTGCCAGCAGTTTATCTACCGGGACAGGAGGGAACACTGAAGCTTTCTTT. Translation gives CASSLSTGTGGNTEAFF.

The gene calls are TRBV18 and TRBJ1-2; possible D gene TRBD1, 6 bases. Trimming removed 5 bases at V and 2 bases at J, with 12 bases between. The CDR3 has 14 amino acids. CDR1 is KGHSH, CDR2 LQKENI, per germline. CDR3 amino acids: CASSSTGKNYGYTF. CDR3 in DNA: TGTGCCAGCTCATCGACAGGAAAAAACTATGGCTACACCTTC.

This clonotype has a handful of counts. This chain connects TRBV20-1 to TRBJ2-7, with D perhaps matching TRBD1 (7 bases). The V gene's germline CDR1 is DFQATT and CDR2 SNEGSKA (reference sequence). There are 15 residues in the CDR3. V gave up 6 bases and J gave up 0 bases, with 18 bases separating them. In nucleotides, the CDR3 is TGCAGTGCAATCGCGGGACAGCCTACCTCCTACGAGCAGTACTTC. Amino acid sequence: CSAIAGQPTSYEQYF.

The sample holds a few counts of this clonotype. J is TRBJ2-7 and V is TRBV20-1; 10 bases map to TRBD1. Trimming took 7 bases from V and 0 from J; bases not matched to a gene: 9. The germline V gene encodes CDR1 DFQATT and CDR2 SNEGSKA (reference sequence). This CDR3 is built from 15 residues. CDR3 DNA sequence: TGCAGTGTCTCGGCGGGACAGGGGATCTCCTACGAGCAGTACTTC. It is translated as CSVSAGQGISYEQYF.

This clonotype was counted between two and nine times. The rearrangement uses TRBV12-3 or TRBV12-4 and TRBJ1-6, with 7 bases lining up with TRBD1. CDR3 length equals 15 residues. V lost 2 bases, J lost 8 bases, and 6 bases stayed unmatched. The CDR3 DNA reads as TGTGCCAGCAGTTTATATCGACAGGGTGATTCACCCCTCCACTTT. Amino acids: CASSLYRQGDSPLHF.

As to this clonotype: Possible read error: a much larger clone is one base away. Written as DNA, the CDR3 is TGTGCCAGCAGCTCCGACTGGCGGGCGTCCTCCTACGAGCAGTTCTTC. Translating it yields CASSSDWRASSYEQFF. The V call is TRBV7-9, the J call TRBJ2-7; weak D call: TRBD2 (5 bases). TRBJ2-1 matches the DNA end more closely, so the J call is doubtful. The CDR3 is 16 residues long. Looked up from germline, CDR1 is SEHNR and CDR2 is FQNEAQ (reference sequence).

The chain has TRBV14 and TRBJ2-5, with TRBD2 as a possible D gene (5 bases). The CDR3 has 17 amino acids. Germline V gene data show CDR1 as SGHDN and CDR2 as FVKESK. V was cut by 1 base and J by 5 bases, with 20 bases left in between. The CDR3 region is CASSQGAGLGMWETQYF. The CDR3, as DNA: TGTGCCAGCAGCCAAGGGGCCGGACTCGGGATGTGGGAGACCCAGTACTTC.

This clonotype showed up just a few times. This sequence joins TRBV6-5 and TRBJ2-1, with 8 bases fitting TRBD1. The CDR3 has 18 amino acids. Germline loops: CDR1 MNHEY, CDR2 SVGAGI. Losses at the gene ends were 2 bases for V and 7 bases for J; bases not matched to a gene: 16. Here the CDR3 DNA reads TGTGCCAGCAGTTACACTTTTCAGGGGGCTAGCGTGAGGAATGAGCAGTTCTTC. It is translated as CASSYTFQGASVRNEQFF.

This clonotype was seen only a few times. This sequence joins TRBV19 and TRBJ2-6; D is uncertain. This CDR3 has 17 residues. The V and J ends lost 0 bases and 1 base respectively, with 10 bases between them. Germline V gene data show CDR1 as LNHDA and CDR2 as SQIVND (reference sequence). CDR3 in amino acids: CASSIDPDPSGANVLTF. The CDR3 DNA sequence: TGTGCCAGTAGTATAGATCCAGACCCTTCTGGGGCCAACGTCCTGACTTTC. The full variable domain, in which reference TRBV19 and TRBJ2-6 provide the parts outside the CDR3, is DGGITQSPKYLFRKEGQNVTLSCEQNLNHDAMYWYRQDPGQGLRLIYYSQIVNDFQKGDIAEGYSVSREKKESFPLTVTSAQKNPTAFYLCASSIDPDPSGANVLTFGAGSRLTVL.

This clonotype has only a few counts. The genes are TRBV12-5 and TRBJ1-4; D gene uncertain. V gave up 0 bases and J gave up 8 bases, with 16 bases separating them. CDR3 length: 16 amino acids. Germline V gives CDR1 LGHNT, CDR2 FRNRAP. CDR3 sequence: CASGLVRRRGGEKLFF. The CDR3 bases are TGTGCTAGTGGTTTGGTACGGCGCCGGGGAGGAGAAAAACTGTTTTTT.

The V and J genes are TRBV6-1 and TRBJ1-1, with 11 bases aligning to TRBD1. With V trimmed by 0 bases and J by 5 bases, 17 bases remained unmatched. CDR3 size: 20 residues. Germline V gene data show CDR1 as MNHNS and CDR2 as SASEGT. The CDR3 reads CASSEAGTGGQVMGRTEAFF. The CDR3 DNA sequence: TGTGCCAGCAGTGAAGCGGGGACAGGGGGACAGGTGATGGGGAGGACTGAAGCTTTCTTT.

The chain joins TRBV12-3 or TRBV12-4 to TRBJ1-5; D ambiguous. V gave up 7 bases and J gave up 4 bases, with 11 bases separating them. CDR3 length: 13 residues. CDR3: CASTREQNQPQHF. The CDR3 DNA follows: TGTGCCAGCACCCGAGAGCAGAATCAGCCCCAGCATTTT.

This clonotype has just a few counts. J is TRBJ2-1 and V is TRBV5-6; D gene unclear. CDR3 length: 14 amino acids. Germline CDR1 SGHDT, CDR2 YYEEEE. The germline V and J ends were trimmed by 1 base and 3 bases, with 8 bases remaining between them. The CDR3: CASSLQSIYNEQFF. In DNA, the CDR3 is TGTGCCAGCAGCTTGCAGAGCATCTACAATGAGCAGTTCTTC.

Ten or more counts support this clonotype. The CDR3 here is CASSPPPGNTIYF. CDR3 bases: TGTGCCAGCAGTCCCCCGCCTGGAAACACCATATATTTT. The J gene is TRBJ1-3, the V gene TRBV12-3 or TRBV12-4; D not resolved. The CDR3 contains 13 residues. Trimming cost V 5 bases and J 2 bases, with 7 bases left between them.

The J gene is TRBJ1-1, the V gene TRBV15; D gene uncertain. The CDR3 extends over 12 amino acids. Trimming pared 0 bases from V and 7 bases from J, leaving 6 bases between. Germline V CDR1 and CDR2: LNHNV, YYDKDF (reference sequence). The CDR3 region is CATSRDRDEAFF. In DNA, the CDR3 is TGTGCCACCAGCAGAGATCGGGATGAAGCTTTCTTT.

This clonotype was seen many times. The chain couples TRBV12-3 or TRBV12-4 to TRBJ2-2; D may be TRBD1 (6 bases). Trimming removed 3 bases at V and 7 bases at J, with 12 bases between. The CDR3 has 14 residues. CDR3 loop: CASSFTQGIGELFF. The DNA of the CDR3 is TGTGCCAGCAGTTTCACGCAGGGGATCGGGGAGCTGTTTTTT.

The chain joins TRBV20-1 to TRBJ1-2; the D gene is possibly TRBD1 (6 bases). The CDR3 is 15 amino acids. V dropped 3 bases and J dropped 4 bases, with 18 bases sitting between them. In germline, CDR1 is DFQATT, CDR2 SNEGSKA (reference sequence). CDR3 protein: CSARGAGQSGYGYTF. CDR3 in DNA: TGCAGTGCTAGGGGGGCCGGACAGTCAGGCTATGGCTACACCTTC.

The rearrangement links TRBV13 to TRBJ2-4; 9 nucleotides line up with TRBD1. The CDR3 runs to 14 residues. CDR1 PRHDT and CDR2 FYEKMQ come from the germline V gene (reference sequence). V lost 2 bases and J lost 5; bases outside the gene matches: 1. CDR3 bases: TGTGCCAGCAGCTTATGGACAGGGGAAAACATTCAGTACTTC. As protein: CASSLWTGENIQYF.

This clonotype was recorded a few times. This chain joins TRBV9 and TRBJ2-1, with 12 bases that match TRBD1. The CDR3 runs to 18 residues. Germline trimming cut 3 bases from V and 4 bases from J; bases unmatched to any gene: 11. Germline V gives CDR1 SGDLS, CDR2 YYNGEE. The CDR3, as DNA: TGTGCCAGCAGCGGCGGTCTCCGGGACAGGGGGCAGTACAATGAGCAGTTCTTC. Translated: CASSGGLRDRGQYNEQFF.

This clonotype was seen only a few times. V is TRBV7-2 and J is TRBJ2-3, with TRBD2 matching 11 bases. With V trimmed by 3 bases and J by 2 bases, 4 bases remained unmatched. Germline V gene data show CDR1 as SGHTA and CDR2 as FQGNSA. The CDR3 runs 16 residues. In DNA, the CDR3 is TGTGCCAGCAGCTTCACTAGCGGGAGCCTCACAGATACGCAGTATTTT. Residues: CASSFTSGSLTDTQYF.

This clonotype has more than one count but fewer than ten. The chain recombines TRBV24-1 with TRBJ2-2; D gene ambiguous. This CDR3 is built from 14 residues. V shed 5 bases and J shed 2 bases, with 8 bases lying between them. Germline V gene data show CDR1 as KGHDR and CDR2 as SFDVKD. CDR3 nucleotide sequence: TGTGCCACCAGTGGCTCGATCAACACCGGGGAGCTGTTTTTT. Translation: CATSGSINTGELFF.